The 32 T cell receptor beta chains presented below share a single source sample, sequenced in a study of PD-1 blockade in classical Hodgkin lymphoma. TCRdb's table, derived via immunoSEQ multiplex PCR, lists solely in-frame clones and lacks some. The sample lists about 32,000 clones; 81% were seen once. Time point noted: cycle 4 day 1 (C4D1), after 6 weeks of nivolumab. Every patient was affected by relapse after autologous stem cell transplantation, while exposure to brentuximab vedotin was not uniform. The sequenced sample was peripheral blood mononuclear cells (PBMCs), obtained before the fourth cycle of nivolumab. Receptors originate from a human donor with classical Hodgkin lymphoma.

Of note for this clone: Within the sample, other DNA sequences also encode this same CDR3. The chain couples TRBV7-2 to TRBJ2-3; no firm D call. The V gene lost 5 bases and the J gene lost 8 bases, with 14 bases spanning the gap. The CDR3 loop spans 13 amino acids. CDR1 and CDR2 (germline): SGHTA, FQGNSA. This CDR3 is CASSPTLLGTQYF. Here the CDR3 DNA reads TGTGCCAGCAGCCCAACACTGCTCGGTACGCAGTATTTT.

The chain joins TRBV18 to TRBJ1-1, with D possibly TRBD1 on 5 matching bases. CDR3 length equals 14 residues. The ends were cut back, 6 bases at V and 6 bases at J, with 17 bases in the middle. Germline CDR1 is KGHSH and CDR2 is LQKENI. CDR3 in amino acids: CASSRRESVAEAFF. In DNA form, the CDR3 reads TGTGCCAGCTCGCGCAGGGAGTCCGTCGCTGAAGCTTTCTTT.

The rearrangement uses TRBV28 and TRBJ2-7; 10 bases match TRBD1. Germline V gene data show CDR1 as MDHEN and CDR2 as SYDVKM. The V and J ends lost 5 bases and 5 bases, in that order; junction bases with no gene match: 6. This CDR3 is built from 14 residues. The CDR3 DNA is TGTGCCAGCAGTCCGGGACAGGGGCCCCACGAGCAGTACTTC. The encoded protein is CASSPGQGPHEQYF. Full variable domain (rest looked up from reference TRBV28 and TRBJ2-7): DVKVTQSSRYLVKRTGEKVFLECVQDMDHENMFWYRQDPGLGLRLIYFSYDVKMKEKGDIPEGYSVSREKKERFSLILESASTNQTSMYLCASSPGQGPHEQYFGPGTRLTVT.

The DNA for the CDR3 is TGTGCCAGCAGCGCCGGACTAGCGGGAGGAACCGGGGAGCTGTTTTTT. It translates to CASSAGLAGGTGELFF. The chain joins TRBV9 to TRBJ2-2, with 14 bases that match TRBD2. The germline V gene has CDR1 SGDLS and CDR2 YYNGEE. The CDR3 consists of 16 residues. V gave up 3 bases and J gave up 5 bases; unmatched junction bases: 3.

This clone was found once. V gene TRBV6-1 combines with J gene TRBJ1-6; 9 bases agree with TRBD1. Germline V gene lookup returns CDR1 MNHNS and CDR2 SASEGT. The CDR3 is made up of 13 amino acids. Trimming at V came to 6 bases and at J to 10 bases, leaving 4 bases not matched to a gene. The CDR3 here is CASSWTGESPLHF. The CDR3 region has the DNA TGTGCCAGCAGCTGGACAGGGGAATCACCCCTCCACTTT.

DNA of the CDR3: TGTGCCACCAGCCGTGGACTAGCGGGGGGTATGCGAGAGACCCAGTACTTC. This codes for CATSRGLAGGMRETQYF. The rearrangement uses TRBV15 and TRBJ2-5, with 14 bases lining up with TRBD2. Germline values: CDR1 LNHNV, CDR2 YYDKDF (reference sequence). This CDR3 is 17 amino acids long. The V and J ends lost 5 bases and 4 bases, in that order; junction bases with no gene match: 9.

The chain couples TRBV6-5 to TRBJ1-1; perhaps TRBD1 as D (5 bases). The CDR3 loop spans 15 amino acids. V was pared by 2 bases and J by 5 bases, with 15 bases between. Per germline, CDR1 MNHEY and CDR2 SVGAGI. Here the CDR3 reads CASSYARTSGTEAFF. Here the CDR3 DNA reads TGTGCCAGCAGTTACGCCAGGACAAGTGGGACTGAAGCTTTCTTT.

V and J are TRBV9 and TRBJ2-7; no definite D call. Germline CDR1 and CDR2: SGDLS and YYNGEE. This CDR3 is 14 amino acids long. V gave up 0 bases and J gave up 0 bases, with 7 bases separating them. In DNA form, the CDR3 reads TGTGCCAGCAGCGTAGAGGTAGCCTCCTACGAGCAGTACTTC. It codes for CASSVEVASYEQYF.

The chain links TRBV6-1 to TRBJ1-1; TRBD1 matches at 7 bases. Trimming took 1 base from V and 4 from J; bases not matched to a gene: 6. Germline CDR1 and CDR2: MNHNS and SASEGT. The CDR3 totals 15 residues. The CDR3 bases are TGTGCCAGCAGTGAAGGACAGGGTGGTGGCACTGAAGCTTTCTTT. Protein product: CASSEGQGGGTEAFF.

V and J are TRBV9 and TRBJ1-2; D is ambiguous. The CDR3 is made up of 16 amino acids. Germline CDR1 is SGDLS and CDR2 is YYNGEE. The V and J ends lost 3 bases and 5 bases respectively, with 20 bases between them. CDR3 bases: TGTGCCAGCAGCGCGGCCCCCCATGAGGGCCGATATGGCTACACCTTC. The encoded protein is CASSAAPHEGRYGYTF.

This chain connects TRBV5-8 to TRBJ2-7, with 12 nucleotides matching TRBD1. This CDR3 has 15 amino acids. V shed 3 bases, J shed 4 bases, and the junction held 5 bases outside the gene matches. CDR1 is SGHTS and CDR2 is YDEGEE in the germline V gene. The CDR3 nucleotides are TGTGCCAGCAGCTGGGCGGGACAGGGGGCGTACGAGCAGTACTTC. Amino acids: CASSWAGQGAYEQYF.

J is TRBJ2-7 and V is TRBV7-2, with D unresolved. The CDR3 is made up of 14 amino acids. CDR1 and CDR2 from the germline V gene are SGHTA and FQGNSA. V lost 1 base to trimming and J lost 4 bases, with 11 bases between them. The CDR3: CASSLGGMGYEQYV. The CDR3 nucleotides are TGTGCCAGCAGCTTAGGGGGTATGGGTTACGAGCAGTACGTC.

The chain recombines TRBV27 with TRBJ2-5; the match to TRBD2 covers 8 bases. The CDR3 is made up of 13 amino acids. Per the germline V gene, CDR1 is MNHEY and CDR2 is SMNVEV (reference sequence). V lost 6 bases, J lost 7 bases, and 7 bases stayed unmatched. In DNA form, the CDR3 reads TGTGCCAGCAGGTCAGCGGGAGTGCGGACCCAGTACTTC. Its translation: CASRSAGVRTQYF.

The V call is TRBV4-3, the J call TRBJ1-6; unclear D gene. V gave up 2 bases and J gave up 4 bases, with 15 bases separating them. CDR3 length equals 17 residues. The germline V gene encodes CDR1 LGHNA and CDR2 YSLEER. CDR3 residues: CASSQLTGSGYNSPLHF. Here the CDR3 DNA reads TGCGCCAGCAGCCAATTGACGGGATCGGGGTATAATTCACCCCTCCACTTT.

The chain uses TRBV9 and TRBJ1-2; D ambiguous. Looked up from germline, CDR1 is SGDLS and CDR2 is YYNGEE. This CDR3 has 14 amino acids. Trimming removed 0 bases at V and 2 bases at J, with 8 bases between. This CDR3 reads CASSVGKGNYGYTF. CDR3 nucleotides: TGTGCCAGCAGCGTAGGAAAGGGAAACTATGGCTACACCTTC.

The chain combines TRBV5-1 with TRBJ1-1, with D tentatively TRBD1 (5 bases). From germline, CDR1 is SGHRS and CDR2 YFSETQ. V lost 0 bases, J lost 3 bases, and 9 bases lay in between. This CDR3 region has 14 residues. The CDR3, as DNA: TGCGCCAGCAGCTTGGGACAGAAGGACACTGAAGCTTTCTTT. Its protein is CASSLGQKDTEAFF.

The rearrangement uses TRBV6-1 and TRBJ1-2, with unresolved D. The germline V and J ends were trimmed by 8 bases and 6 bases, with 7 bases remaining between them. Germline V gives CDR1 MNHNS, CDR2 SASEGT. CDR3 length: 10 residues. The CDR3 sequence: CASWWDGYTF. The CDR3 coding sequence is TGTGCCAGCTGGTGGGATGGCTACACCTTC.

The J gene is TRBJ1-2, the V gene TRBV7-6, with D unresolved. The V gene lost 4 bases and the J gene lost 4 bases, with 16 bases spanning the gap. Germline V gene lookup returns CDR1 SGHVS and CDR2 FNYEAQ. CDR3 size: 15 residues. DNA for the CDR3: TGTGCCAGCAGCTCTAAAGGAGGACTTCTCTATGGCTACACCTTC. Translated: CASSSKGGLLYGYTF.

The rearrangement uses TRBV13 and TRBJ1-2; D gene ambiguous. Germline CDR1 and CDR2: PRHDT and FYEKMQ (reference sequence). V was cut by 3 bases and J by 5 bases, with 13 bases left in between. This CDR3 has 14 residues. The CDR3 protein is CASSFRGGGYGYTF. The CDR3 DNA follows: TGTGCCAGCAGCTTCCGGGGAGGAGGGTATGGCTACACCTTC.

The V gene is TRBV10-2, the J gene TRBJ2-7, with no clear D. Germline CDR1 and CDR2: WSHSY and SAAADI. The CDR3 consists of 13 residues. V lost 6 bases and J lost 1, with 10 bases in between. The DNA of the CDR3 is TGCGCCAGCAGGGAAATCGGTTCCTACGAGCAGTACGTC. Protein sequence: CASREIGSYEQYV.

This clone turned up a few times. The chain uses TRBV5-1 and TRBJ1-1, with D unresolved. V was clipped by 3 bases and J by 2 bases, with 8 bases between them. Germline CDR1 and CDR2: SGHRS and YFSETQ. The CDR3 extends over 13 amino acids. The CDR3 sequence is CASSYQFNTEAFF. CDR3 sequence (DNA): TGCGCCAGCAGCTACCAATTCAACACTGAAGCTTTCTTT.

The chain joins TRBV28 to TRBJ1-1; D unresolved. CDR1 is MDHEN, CDR2 SYDVKM, per germline. This CDR3 comprises 14 residues. Trimming removed 1 base from V and 4 bases from J, with 10 bases in between. The CDR3 nucleotides read TGTGCCAGCAGTTTATTCTCGGGAAGCACTGAAGCTTTCTTT. Residues: CASSLFSGSTEAFF.

This sequence joins TRBV19 and TRBJ2-5, with unresolved D. V gave up 3 bases and J gave up 2 bases, with 13 bases separating them. The V gene's germline CDR1 is LNHDA and CDR2 SQIVND (reference sequence). The CDR3 has 15 residues. Here the CDR3 reads CASSIGAVSQETQYF. The CDR3 DNA is TGTGCCAGTAGTATCGGTGCAGTCTCACAAGAGACCCAGTACTTC.

The chain uses TRBV20-1 and TRBJ2-1; D not certain. The V end lost 6 bases, the J end lost 3 bases, and 6 bases lay between the germline ends. Germline CDR1 is DFQATT and CDR2 is SNEGSKA (reference sequence). CDR3 length equals 11 residues. CDR3 region: CSANSYNEQFF. CDR3 coding DNA: TGCAGTGCAAACAGCTACAATGAGCAGTTCTTC.

This clone has just a few counts. The CDR3 region is CASSAQLAAEAFF. As DNA, the CDR3 is TGTGCCAGCAGCGCCCAATTGGCAGCTGAAGCTTTCTTT. This chain joins TRBV9 and TRBJ1-1; D unclear. Trimming took off 3 bases at V and 6 bases at J, with 12 bases between the two ends. Germline V gives CDR1 SGDLS, CDR2 YYNGEE. The CDR3 runs 13 residues.

This clone was picked up one time. This chain connects TRBV5-1 to TRBJ2-7; 8 bases match TRBD1. This CDR3 has 16 residues. Germline trimming cut 0 bases from V and 6 bases from J; bases unmatched to any gene: 11. Germline V CDR1 and CDR2: SGHRS, YFSETQ. Here the CDR3 DNA reads TGCGCCAGCAGCTTGGCCGTTGGGCAGGGGGCAGGCGAGCAGTACTTC. It is translated as CASSLAVGQGAGEQYF.

This chain links TRBV6-1 with TRBJ2-5; 7 bases line up with TRBD2. CDR3 length: 14 residues. Per the germline V gene, CDR1 is MNHNS and CDR2 is SASEGT. Trimming took 6 bases from V and 1 from J; bases not matched to a gene: 5. The CDR3 region has the DNA TGTGCCAGCAGGCAGGGACTACTCCAAGAGACCCAGTACTTC. Translating it yields CASRQGLLQETQYF.

In its sample, this clone ranks as large. The chain uses TRBV27 and TRBJ1-2; D is possibly TRBD1 (5 bases). Germline-derived CDR1 and CDR2 are MNHEY and SMNVEV (reference sequence). Trimming took 5 bases from V and 0 from J, leaving 13 bases between them. The CDR3 runs 15 residues. Here the CDR3 reads CASSLDRHSNYGYTF. In nucleotides, the CDR3 is TGTGCCAGCAGTCTCGACAGACACTCTAACTATGGCTACACCTTC.

In its sample, this clone was seen once. The V gene is TRBV4-3, the J gene TRBJ1-6; TRBD1 agrees at 9 bases. CDR3 length: 16 amino acids. V was pared by 0 bases and J by 9 bases, with 6 bases of the junction left unmatched. From germline, CDR1 is LGHNA and CDR2 YSLEER. CDR3 sequence: CASSQDRGQGGSPLHF. Here the CDR3 DNA reads TGCGCCAGCAGCCAAGATCGGGGACAGGGCGGTTCACCCCTCCACTTT.

The rearrangement links TRBV19 to TRBJ2-2; D unresolved. V was trimmed by 7 bases and J by 6 bases, leaving 6 bases between them. The germline V gene encodes CDR1 LNHDA and CDR2 SQIVND (reference sequence). The CDR3 contains 11 residues. The CDR3 region is CASIHSGELFF. In DNA form, the CDR3 reads TGTGCCAGTATCCATTCCGGGGAGCTGTTTTTT.

The chain recombines TRBV6-1 with TRBJ2-6; D is possibly TRBD1 (5 bases). Trimming pared 4 bases from V and 0 bases from J, leaving 10 bases between. The CDR3 is 16 residues long. Looked up from germline, CDR1 is MNHNS and CDR2 is SASEGT. Written as DNA, the CDR3 is TGTGCCAGCAGTGTTGGACACAGCTCTGGGGCCAACGTCCTGACTTTC. Its translation: CASSVGHSSGANVLTF.

This chain connects TRBV6-1 to TRBJ2-7, with 7 bases lining up with TRBD1. J gave up 5 bases and V 2 bases, and 6 bases lay outside the gene matches. CDR3 length: 14 residues. The germline V gene encodes CDR1 MNHNS and CDR2 SASEGT. DNA for the CDR3: TGTGCCAGCAGTGAAAGGGGACAGATCGACGAGCAGTACTTC. Translating gives CASSERGQIDEQYF.